The 5 T cell receptor beta chains below were found in one sample sequenced in a study of OX40 agonist ivuxolimab in advanced cancers. The protocol was immunoSEQ multiplex PCR, while the TCRdb copy is restricted to in-frame clones and leaves out a portion. The sample lists fewer than 65,000 clones, over 80% occurring once. Sample: CD4+ or CD8+ T cells sorted from blood, taken in a trial of the OX40 agonist ivuxolimab. The receptors originated from an adult with an advanced solid tumor such as melanoma, head and neck, liver or kidney cancer.

This rearrangement joins TRBV7-6 to TRBJ2-1, with D hard to call. V dropped 2 bases and J dropped 7 bases, with 6 bases sitting between them. Germline CDR1 and CDR2: SGHVS and FNYEAQ. The CDR3 is 12 residues long. CDR3 region: CASSLNRNEQFF. The CDR3 DNA reads TGTGCCAGCAGCTTAAACCGTAATGAGCAGTTCTTC.

This chain links TRBV28 with TRBJ2-3, with 7 positions matching TRBD1. Germline CDR1 reads MDHEN; CDR2 reads SYDVKM. With V trimmed by 6 bases and J by 4 bases, 7 bases remained unmatched. The CDR3 loop spans 14 amino acids. The chain's CDR3 is CASSPPGTADTQYF. CDR3 DNA sequence: TGTGCCAGCAGCCCCCCCGGGACAGCAGATACGCAGTATTTT.

The V call is TRBV28, the J call TRBJ1-5, with 9 bases fitting TRBD1. The CDR3 consists of 18 residues. Germline CDR1 is MDHEN and CDR2 is SYDVKM. Trimming at V came to 7 bases and at J to 4 bases, leaving 17 bases not matched to a gene. The CDR3 protein is CASTGPPRTGVSNQPQHF. The CDR3 region has the DNA TGTGCCAGCACCGGACCGCCCAGGACAGGGGTCAGTAATCAGCCCCAGCATTTT.

The chain links TRBV27 to TRBJ1-5; 9 bases are a match to TRBD1. The CDR3 has 16 amino acids. J was trimmed by 4 bases and V by 2 bases; bases with no gene match: 6. From germline, CDR1 is MNHEY and CDR2 SMNVEV (reference sequence). The CDR3 spells CASSLNPGQGNQPQHF. The CDR3 nucleotides read TGTGCCAGCAGTTTAAATCCGGGACAGGGAAATCAGCCCCAGCATTTT.

The CDR3 loop reads CASSLEFGSNQPQHF. For the CDR3, the DNA is TGTGCCAGCAGCTTAGAGTTTGGCAGCAATCAGCCCCAGCATTTT. V and J are TRBV7-3 and TRBJ1-5, with D unclear. V was pared by 2 bases and J by 1 base, with 9 bases between. Germline V CDR1 and CDR2: SGHTA, FQGTGA. This CDR3 is built from 15 residues.